These 17 T cell receptor beta chains were all obtained from the same sample, sequenced in a study of blood T cell repertoires in COVID-19. Assay: immunoSEQ multiplex PCR; the TCRdb copy retains only in-frame clones and omits some. The sample lists 200,000 or so clones, under 85% occurring once. Sequencing input: PBMCs or T cells enriched from blood (not recorded which). These receptors were obtained from a man between 60 and 70 years old who had recovered from COVID-19.

This rearrangement joins TRBV21-1 to TRBJ1-3. TRBV21-1 is designated a pseudogene. The length of the CDR3 is 17 residues. For the CDR3, the DNA is TGTGCCACCACCCCCCCCCGCCCGGTATGGTCTGGAAACACCATATATTTT. This encodes CATTPPRPVWSGNTIYF.

A few counts support this clone. The chain joins TRBV7-8 to TRBJ1-2, with D maybe TRBD1 (6 bases). The CDR3 spans 18 residues. CDR1 and CDR2 from the germline V gene are SGHVS and FQNEAQ. Deletions cut 6 bases from V and 2 bases from J, with 25 bases between. CDR3 sequence (DNA): TGTGCCAGCAGGCGACTACGGGTCAGGGGACCGGTAAACTATGGCTACACCTTC. It codes for CASRRLRVRGPVNYGYTF.

The chain couples TRBV10-3 to TRBJ2-1, with 9 bases fitting TRBD1. The V gene's germline CDR1 is ENHRY and CDR2 SYGVKD. CDR3 length: 12 amino acids. J lost 9 bases, V lost 11 bases, and 8 bases had no gene match. In nucleotides, the CDR3 is TGTGCCGCCGGGACAGGGTTGAGTGAGCAGTTCTTC. Amino acid sequence: CAAGTGLSEQFF.

J is TRBJ2-3 and V is TRBV24-1, with a tentative D call TRBD2 (6 bases). Germline CDR1 KGHDR, CDR2 SFDVKD. Trimming removed 3 bases from V and 1 base from J, with 7 bases in between. This CDR3 has 14 amino acids. The CDR3 region has the DNA TGTGCCACCAGTGATCCGGGGGGCACAGATACGCAGTATTTT. It yields the protein CATSDPGGTDTQYF.

The chain joins TRBV2 to TRBJ1-1; TRBD1 agrees at 8 bases. This CDR3 is built from 14 residues. The germline V gene encodes CDR1 SNHLY and CDR2 FYNNEI. V shed 4 bases, J shed 4 bases, and the junction held 5 bases outside the gene matches. DNA of the CDR3: TGTGCCAGCAGTGCGCAGGGGGCGTTCACTGAAGCTTTCTTT. It translates to CASSAQGAFTEAFF.

The J gene is TRBJ2-7, the V gene TRBV5-1, with D possibly being TRBD2 (6 bases). Germline V gene data show CDR1 as SGHRS and CDR2 as YFSETQ. The ends were cut back, 2 bases at V and 3 bases at J, with 12 bases in the middle. This CDR3 contains 14 residues. CDR3 DNA: TGCGCCAGCAGCTTCGGAGGGGCGGTCTACGAGCAGTACTTC. Residues: CASSFGGAVYEQYF.

The V gene is TRBV7-9, the J gene TRBJ2-3; 8 bases align to TRBD2. V dropped 4 bases and J dropped 0; count of bases not matched to a gene: 3. Looked up from germline, CDR1 is SEHNR and CDR2 is FQNEAQ (reference sequence). The CDR3 consists of 15 residues. CDR3 DNA: TGTGCCAGCAGCTCGACTAGCGCGAGCACAGATACGCAGTATTTT. This codes for CASSSTSASTDTQYF.

The rearrangement links TRBV19 to TRBJ2-4, with D unclear. Germline V gene lookup returns CDR1 LNHDA and CDR2 SQIVND (reference sequence). V lost 2 bases, J lost 0 bases, and 11 bases lay in between. This CDR3 spans 16 amino acids. In DNA form, the CDR3 reads TGTGCCAGTAGTATAACCTTCCTACTAGCCAAAAACATTCAGTACTTC. This translates into CASSITFLLAKNIQYF.

This clone was picked up one time. The chain uses TRBV6-2 or TRBV6-3 and TRBJ2-2; weak D call: TRBD1 (6 bases). The V and J ends lost 2 bases and 0 bases respectively, with 10 bases between them. Germline V gene data show CDR1 as MNHEY and CDR2 as SVGEGT. The CDR3 consists of 16 residues. The CDR3 is CASSYGGQSNTGELFF. CDR3 nucleotides: TGTGCCAGCAGTTACGGTGGACAGTCGAACACCGGGGAGCTGTTTTTT.

The chain recombines TRBV5-6 with TRBJ2-7; D is ambiguous. This CDR3 has 12 amino acids. In germline, CDR1 is SGHDT, CDR2 YYEEEE. Trimming cost V 6 bases and J 5 bases, with 12 bases left between them. DNA for the CDR3: TGTGCCAGCACCTCCCGGCAGGACGAGCAGTACTTC. Its translation: CASTSRQDEQYF.

This chain uses TRBV5-1 with TRBJ2-7; 7 bases line up with TRBD1. The V gene's germline CDR1 is SGHRS and CDR2 YFSETQ. V trimming: 2 bases; J trimming: 0 bases; junction bases outside the gene matches: 5. CDR3 length: 15 amino acids. The CDR3 is CASSLQGSVSYEQYF. The CDR3 nucleotides read TGCGCCAGCAGCTTACAGGGGTCTGTCTCCTACGAGCAGTACTTC.

The chain uses TRBV3-1 (or the pseudogene TRBV3-2) and TRBJ1-4; 8 bases are shared with TRBD1. The germline CDR1 and CDR2 sequences are LGHDT and YNNKEL (reference sequence). The length of the CDR3 is 14 residues. Germline trimming cut 5 bases from V and 7 bases from J; bases unmatched to any gene: 6. The CDR3 DNA reads as TGTGCCAGCAGCTTTCAGGGGGCGGGTGAAAAACTGTTTTTT. Translated: CASSFQGAGEKLFF.

CDR3 sequence reads: CASSRLEGSSTDTQYF. The DNA for the CDR3 is TGTGCCAGCAGCCGACTAGAGGGCTCTAGCACAGATACGCAGTATTTT. The V and J genes are TRBV7-9 and TRBJ2-3; D possibly corresponds to TRBD2 (6 bases). The CDR3 spans 16 residues. V was trimmed by 5 bases and J by 0 bases, leaving 15 bases between them. CDR1 and CDR2 from the germline V gene are SEHNR and FQNEAQ (reference sequence).

The J gene is TRBJ2-7, the V gene TRBV13; perhaps TRBD2 as D (6 bases). Germline V gene sequence: CDR1 PRHDT, CDR2 FYEKMQ (reference sequence). V shed 0 bases and J shed 7 bases, with 10 bases lying between them. The CDR3 is 13 residues long. CDR3 sequence reads: CASSLGPGGEQYF. CDR3 DNA: TGTGCCAGCAGCTTAGGCCCTGGGGGGGAGCAGTACTTC.

The chain employs TRBV2 and TRBJ2-3, with 12 bases that match TRBD1. This CDR3 is built from 17 residues. The germline CDR1 and CDR2 sequences are SNHLY and FYNNEI. Trimming at V came to 7 bases and at J to 0 bases, leaving 8 bases not matched to a gene. This CDR3 reads CASIGTGGAWSTDTQYF. The CDR3 DNA reads TGTGCCAGCATTGGGACAGGGGGCGCTTGGAGCACAGATACGCAGTATTTT.

The V call is TRBV11-1, the J call TRBJ1-4; 7 nucleotides align to TRBD1. Germline assignment: CDR1 SGHAT and CDR2 FQDESV (reference sequence). With V trimmed by 1 base and J by 8 bases, 7 bases remained unmatched. There are 15 residues in the CDR3. This chain's CDR3 is CASSLDGTETEKLFF. The DNA of the CDR3 is TGTGCCAGCAGCTTAGACGGGACAGAGACAGAAAAACTGTTTTTT.

The J gene is TRBJ2-7, the V gene TRBV29-1; 8 nucleotides align to TRBD2. Trimming cost V 4 bases and J 4 bases; bases outside gene matches: 6. The CDR3 consists of 13 residues. CDR1 is SQVTM and CDR2 is ANQGSEA in the germline V gene. CDR3 coding DNA: TGCAGCGTTGGGCGGGGGGCGGCTTACGAGCAGTACTTC. The encoded protein is CSVGRGAAYEQYF.